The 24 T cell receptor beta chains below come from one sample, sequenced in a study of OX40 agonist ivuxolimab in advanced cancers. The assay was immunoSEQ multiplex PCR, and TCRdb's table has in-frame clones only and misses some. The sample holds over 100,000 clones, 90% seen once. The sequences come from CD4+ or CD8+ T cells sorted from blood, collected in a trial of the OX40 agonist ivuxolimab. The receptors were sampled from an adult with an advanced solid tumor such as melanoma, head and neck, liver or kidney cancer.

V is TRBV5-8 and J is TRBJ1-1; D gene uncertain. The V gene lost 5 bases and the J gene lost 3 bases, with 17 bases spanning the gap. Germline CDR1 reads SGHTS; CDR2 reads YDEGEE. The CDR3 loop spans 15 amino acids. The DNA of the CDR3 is TGTGCCAGCAGTTCCGGAAGGCAATGGGACACTGAAGCTTTCTTT. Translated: CASSSGRQWDTEAFF.

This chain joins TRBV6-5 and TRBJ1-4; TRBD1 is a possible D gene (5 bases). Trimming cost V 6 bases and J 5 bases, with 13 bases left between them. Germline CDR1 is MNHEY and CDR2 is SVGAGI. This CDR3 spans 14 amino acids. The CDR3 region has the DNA TGTGCCAGCAGAAAATCGGGGGGAAATGAAAAACTGTTTTTT. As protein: CASRKSGGNEKLFF.

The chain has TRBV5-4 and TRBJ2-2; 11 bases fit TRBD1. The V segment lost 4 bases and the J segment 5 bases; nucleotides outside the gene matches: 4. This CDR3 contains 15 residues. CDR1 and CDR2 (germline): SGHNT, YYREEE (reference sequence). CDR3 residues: CASSGGTGGTGELFF. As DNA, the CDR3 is TGTGCCAGCAGCGGGGGGACAGGGGGTACCGGGGAGCTGTTTTTT.

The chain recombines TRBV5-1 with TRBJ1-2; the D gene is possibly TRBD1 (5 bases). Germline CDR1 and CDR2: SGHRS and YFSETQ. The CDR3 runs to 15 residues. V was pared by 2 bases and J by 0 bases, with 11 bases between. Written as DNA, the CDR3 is TGCGCCAGCAGCTTTTTGCAGGGCCCTAACTATGGCTACACCTTC. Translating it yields CASSFLQGPNYGYTF.

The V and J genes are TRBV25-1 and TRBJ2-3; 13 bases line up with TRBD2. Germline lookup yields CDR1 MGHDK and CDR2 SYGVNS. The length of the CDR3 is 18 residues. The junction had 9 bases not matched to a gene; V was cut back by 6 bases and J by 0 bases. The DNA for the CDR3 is TGTGCCAGCAGCTCGGGACTAGCGGGAACGACTAGCACAGATACGCAGTATTTT. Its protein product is CASSSGLAGTTSTDTQYF.

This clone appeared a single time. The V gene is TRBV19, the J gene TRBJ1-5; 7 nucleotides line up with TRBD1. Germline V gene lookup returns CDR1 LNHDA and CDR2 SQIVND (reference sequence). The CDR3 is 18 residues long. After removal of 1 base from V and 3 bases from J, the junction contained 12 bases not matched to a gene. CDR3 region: CASSIGHATGLYNQPQHF. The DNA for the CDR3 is TGTGCCAGTAGTATAGGTCACGCGACAGGGCTTTACAATCAGCCCCAGCATTTT.

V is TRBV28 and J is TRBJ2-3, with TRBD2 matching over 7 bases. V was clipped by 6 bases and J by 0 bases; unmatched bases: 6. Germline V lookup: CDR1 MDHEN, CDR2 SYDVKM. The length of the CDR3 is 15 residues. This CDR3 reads CASRHAGASTDTQYF. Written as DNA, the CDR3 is TGTGCCAGCAGGCATGCGGGAGCTAGCACAGATACGCAGTATTTT.

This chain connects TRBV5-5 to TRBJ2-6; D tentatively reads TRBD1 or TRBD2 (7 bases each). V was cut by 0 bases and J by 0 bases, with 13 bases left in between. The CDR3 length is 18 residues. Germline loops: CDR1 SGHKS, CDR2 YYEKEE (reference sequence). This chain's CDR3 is CASSLAGGQSSGANVLTF. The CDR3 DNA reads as TGTGCCAGCAGCTTGGCGGGGGGACAGAGCTCTGGGGCCAACGTCCTGACTTTC.

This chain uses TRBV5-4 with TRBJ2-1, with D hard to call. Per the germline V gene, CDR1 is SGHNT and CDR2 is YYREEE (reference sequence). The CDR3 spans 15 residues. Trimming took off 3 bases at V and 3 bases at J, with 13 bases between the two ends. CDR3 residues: CASSSILDFYNEQFF. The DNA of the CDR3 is TGTGCCAGCAGCTCGATACTCGATTTCTACAATGAGCAGTTCTTC.

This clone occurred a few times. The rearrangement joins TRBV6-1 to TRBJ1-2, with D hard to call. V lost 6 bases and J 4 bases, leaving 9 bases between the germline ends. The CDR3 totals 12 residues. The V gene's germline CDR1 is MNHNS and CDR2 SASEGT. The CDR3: CASSTSAYGYTF. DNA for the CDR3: TGTGCCAGCAGCACGTCTGCCTATGGCTACACCTTC.

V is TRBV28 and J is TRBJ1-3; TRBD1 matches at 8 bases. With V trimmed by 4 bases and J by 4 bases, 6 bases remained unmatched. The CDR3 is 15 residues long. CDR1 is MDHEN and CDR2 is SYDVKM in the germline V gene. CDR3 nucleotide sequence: TGTGCCAGCAGTTCCCGGACAGGGTACGGAAACACCATATATTTT. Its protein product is CASSSRTGYGNTIYF.

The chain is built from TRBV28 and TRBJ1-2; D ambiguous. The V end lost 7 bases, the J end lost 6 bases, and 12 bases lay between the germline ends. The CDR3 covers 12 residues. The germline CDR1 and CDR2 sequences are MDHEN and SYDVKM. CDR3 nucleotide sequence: TGTGCCAGCAATGTAGCCGTGAATGGCTACACCTTC. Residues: CASNVAVNGYTF.

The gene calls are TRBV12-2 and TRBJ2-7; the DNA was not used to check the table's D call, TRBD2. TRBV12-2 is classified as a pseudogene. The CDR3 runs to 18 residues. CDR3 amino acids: CASRLSSGLAGGPYEQYF. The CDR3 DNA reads TGTGCAAGTCGCCTCTCGTCGGGACTAGCGGGAGGGCCCTACGAGCAGTACTTC.

The CDR3 DNA is TGTGCCAGCAGTGGCTGGACTAGCGGGAGCACCGGGGAGCTGTTTTTT. Translating it yields CASSGWTSGSTGELFF. This chain uses TRBV25-1 with TRBJ2-2; 13 nucleotides agree with TRBD2. Germline assignment: CDR1 MGHDK and CDR2 SYGVNS. The trim removed 4 bases at V and 4 bases at J, leaving 3 bases unmatched. The CDR3 runs 16 residues.

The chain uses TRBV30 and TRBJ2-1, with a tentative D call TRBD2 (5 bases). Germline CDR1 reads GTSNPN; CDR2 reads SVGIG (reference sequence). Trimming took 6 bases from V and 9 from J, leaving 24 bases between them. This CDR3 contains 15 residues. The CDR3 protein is CACHYERAWDGEQFF. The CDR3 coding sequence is TGTGCCTGCCATTACGAGAGGGCCTGGGATGGTGAGCAGTTCTTC.

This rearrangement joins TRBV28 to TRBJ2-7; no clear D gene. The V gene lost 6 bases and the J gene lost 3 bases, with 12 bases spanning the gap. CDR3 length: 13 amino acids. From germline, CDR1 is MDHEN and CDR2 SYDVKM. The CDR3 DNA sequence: TGTGCCAGCAGCAAGGCCCCTTTCTACGAGCAGTACTTC. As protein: CASSKAPFYEQYF. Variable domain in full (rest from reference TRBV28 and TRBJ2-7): DVKVTQSSRYLVKRTGEKVFLECVQDMDHENMFWYRQDPGLGLRLIYFSYDVKMKEKGDIPEGYSVSREKKERFSLILESASTNQTSMYLCASSKAPFYEQYFGPGTRLTVT.

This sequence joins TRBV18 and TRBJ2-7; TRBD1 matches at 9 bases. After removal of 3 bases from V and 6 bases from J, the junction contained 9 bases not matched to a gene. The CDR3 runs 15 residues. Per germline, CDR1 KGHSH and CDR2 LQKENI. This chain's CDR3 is CASSPFRDRVVEQYF. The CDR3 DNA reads TGTGCCAGCTCACCTTTCCGGGACAGGGTTGTCGAGCAGTACTTC.

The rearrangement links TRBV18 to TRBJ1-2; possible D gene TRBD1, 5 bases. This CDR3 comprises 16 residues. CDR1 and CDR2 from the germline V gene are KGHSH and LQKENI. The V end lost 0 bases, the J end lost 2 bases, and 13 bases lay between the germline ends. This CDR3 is CASSPPTRGGNYGYTF. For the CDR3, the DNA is TGTGCCAGCTCACCACCGACAAGGGGAGGGAACTATGGCTACACCTTC.

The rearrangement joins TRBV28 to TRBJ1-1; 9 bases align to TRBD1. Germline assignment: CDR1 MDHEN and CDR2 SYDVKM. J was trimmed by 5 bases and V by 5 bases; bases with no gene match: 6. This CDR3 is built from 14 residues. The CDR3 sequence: CASSPDRGRTEAFF. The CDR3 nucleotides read TGTGCCAGCAGTCCTGACAGGGGGAGAACTGAAGCTTTCTTT.

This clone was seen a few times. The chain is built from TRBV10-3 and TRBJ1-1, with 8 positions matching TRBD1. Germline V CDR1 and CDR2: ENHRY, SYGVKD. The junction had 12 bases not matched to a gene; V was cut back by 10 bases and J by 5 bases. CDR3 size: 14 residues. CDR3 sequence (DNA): TGTGCCACCGGGCCGACAGGGGAGTATACTGAAGCTTTCTTT. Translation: CATGPTGEYTEAFF.

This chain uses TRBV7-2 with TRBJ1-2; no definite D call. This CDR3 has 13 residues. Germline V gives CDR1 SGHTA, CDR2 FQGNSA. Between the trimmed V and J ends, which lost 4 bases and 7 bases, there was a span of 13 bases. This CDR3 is CASSSGPEGGYTF. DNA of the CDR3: TGTGCCAGCAGCTCCGGGCCCGAGGGTGGCTACACCTTC.

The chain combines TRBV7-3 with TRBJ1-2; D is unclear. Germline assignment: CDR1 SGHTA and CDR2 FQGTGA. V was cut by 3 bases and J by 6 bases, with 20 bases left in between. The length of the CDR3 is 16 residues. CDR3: CASSFGWDLARNGYTF. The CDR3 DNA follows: TGTGCCAGCAGCTTTGGGTGGGATCTTGCGAGAAATGGCTACACCTTC.

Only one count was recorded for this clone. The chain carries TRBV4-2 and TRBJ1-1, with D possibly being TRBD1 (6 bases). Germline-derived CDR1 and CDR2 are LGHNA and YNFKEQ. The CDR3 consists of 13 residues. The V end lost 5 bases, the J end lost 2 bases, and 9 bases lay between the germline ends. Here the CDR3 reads CASSRDINTEAFF. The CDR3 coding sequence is TGTGCCAGCAGCAGGGACATCAACACTGAAGCTTTCTTT.

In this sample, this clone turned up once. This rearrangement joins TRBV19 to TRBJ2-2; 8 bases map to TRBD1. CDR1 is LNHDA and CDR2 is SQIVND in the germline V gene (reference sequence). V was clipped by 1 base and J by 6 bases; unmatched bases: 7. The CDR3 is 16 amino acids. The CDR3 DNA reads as TGTGCCAGTAGTATAGGCCAGGGGGCGCGGGCCGGGGAGCTGTTTTTT. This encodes CASSIGQGARAGELFF.